The 4 T cell receptor beta chains below come from one sample, sequenced in a study of shared clonotypes between healthy human individuals (dated by TCRdb to 2019 to 2021). The library was produced with the immunoSEQ multiplex PCR assay. This immuneACCESS table, as held by TCRdb, lists in-frame sequences with V and J called but not all clones. Of the missing ones, under half trace to an unresolved V gene in checked studies; the others have no known cause. Here the sample has millions of clones; roughly 91% occur a single time. The top ten clonotypes cover under 2% of the sample. CD8 naive samples were CD45RO-negative cells positively selected for CCR7, giving a CD45RA+CCR7+ population that excluded TemRA cells. The sample comprised naive CD8+ T cells from PBMCs. The meaning of the sample's cell subset or site label: CD45RA+CCR7+. The source is a man aged 18 to 29 in good health. Some clones in this sample may be carry-over from other donors' samples.

This clone was observed a few times. The same CDR3 arises from other DNA sequences in this sample as well. V and J are TRBV27 and TRBJ2-7; possible D gene TRBD2, 5 bases. Germline lookup yields CDR1 MNHEY and CDR2 SMNVEV (reference sequence). The CDR3 is made up of 13 amino acids. V lost 3 bases and J 2 bases, leaving 8 bases between the germline ends. CDR3 coding DNA: TGTGCCAGCAGTTTCAGCGGAACCTACGAGCAGTACTTC. Translation: CASSFSGTYEQYF.

The rearrangement uses TRBV28 and TRBJ2-1; D remains ambiguous. V was clipped by 6 bases and J by 5 bases, with 32 bases between them. The length of the CDR3 is 20 residues. Germline CDR1 is MDHEN and CDR2 is SYDVKM. This CDR3 is CASRFRPEYGYQDMDNEQFF. The CDR3 DNA reads TGTGCCAGCAGATTTAGACCCGAGTACGGGTATCAAGACATGGACAATGAGCAGTTCTTC.

This chain connects TRBV14 to TRBJ2-7; D assignment may be TRBD1 or TRBD2 (6 bases each). Germline V CDR1 and CDR2: SGHDN, FVKESK. This CDR3 region has 14 residues. V was cut by 4 bases and J by 3 bases, with 13 bases left in between. The CDR3 DNA sequence: TGTGCCAGCAGCCCCGTGGGGGGCGACTACGAGCAGTACTTC. Translation: CASSPVGGDYEQYF.

The chain employs TRBV19 and TRBJ2-2; D is possibly TRBD1 or TRBD2 (5 bases each). Deletions cut 6 bases from V and 0 bases from J, with 23 bases between. Germline V lookup: CDR1 LNHDA, CDR2 SQIVND (reference sequence). This CDR3 is built from 19 residues. Here the CDR3 reads CASRPLGHDGVTNTGELFF. CDR3 nucleotide sequence: TGTGCCAGTAGACCCCTTGGACACGACGGGGTAACGAACACCGGGGAGCTGTTTTTT.